This T cell receptor (beta chain) was sequenced for a study of cytomegalovirus exposure and HLA in healthy donors. The study's findings and limits: Reports credit the classifier with highly specific, highly sensitive diagnosis of cytomegalovirus status. In a later analysis, about 17,000 TCR beta sequences were associated with HLA alleles at 0.05 false discovery rate.

Primers included in the PCR were 60 Vbeta and 13 Jbeta primers. Profiling relied on immunoSEQ multiplex PCR, and the TCRdb table lists in-frame clones only, not all of them. The sample holds 85,000 to 100,000 clones, around 59% seen once. CDR1 and CDR2 from the germline V gene are LNHNV and YYDKDF (reference sequence). The CDR3 has 14 residues. The V and J ends lost 0 bases and 2 bases respectively, with 5 bases between them. This clone showed up just a few times. Its antigen is not known. This sequence was found in a human donor in good health. The rearrangement joins TRBV15 to TRBJ1-5, with TRBD1 as a possible D gene (5 bases). The material sequenced was PBMCs. CDR3 residues: CATSRDRGNQPQHF. CDR3 DNA: TGTGCCACCAGCAGAGACAGGGGCAATCAGCCCCAGCATTTT. The complete variable domain, with remaining parts taken from reference TRBV15 and TRBJ1-5, reads DAMVIQNPRYQVTQFGKPVTLSCSQTLNHNVMYWYQQKSSQAPKLLFHYYDKDFNNEADTPDNFQSRRPNTSFCFLDIRSPGLGDTAMYLCATSRDRGNQPQHFGDGTRLSIL.